This T cell receptor (beta chain) was sequenced in a study of blood T cells in healthy people across ages. Germline values: CDR1 SGHVS, CDR2 FQNEAQ. V lost 7 bases, J lost 4 bases, and 3 bases stayed unmatched. The CDR3 is 12 amino acids. Whole-study results and caveats: Donor CMV infection status was unknown, possibly confounding age-related changes in expanded clonotypes. Reliance upon unsorted PBMCs precluded definitive naive versus antigen-experienced comparison.

Peripheral blood from each donor was collected in a volume of ten milliliters. Worth noting for this clonotype: No antigen is known for it.

For the second PCR, which ran for 7 to 11 cycles, a sample-barcoded 5' primer and a J-beta primer mix were used. Through a template-switch adaptor with 12 random nucleotides, each cDNA molecule received a tag. MiXCR, applied by TCRdb to the 5' RACE reads, yields one record per CDR3 protein. The table has about 1,500,000 distinct CDR3 sequences, roughly 27% seen once. The sample consisted of blood. The chain combines TRBV7-8 with TRBJ2-5, with TRBD1 identical over 7 bases. The sequence was obtained from a woman in her 30s in good health. The CDR3 DNA reads TGTGCCAGCAACCGACAGGGAGAGACCCAGTACTTC. It yields the protein CASNRQGETQYF.